The rows below give T cell receptor beta chains drawn from one sample of a study of neoadjuvant nivolumab and ipilimumab in lung cancer. TCRdb keeps only in-frame clones here, not all; method: immunoSEQ multiplex PCR. This sample yields tens of thousands of clones, of which approximately 80% are seen a single time; about 6.5% belongs to the top ten. The sample was peripheral blood, taken before neoadjuvant nivolumab, alone or with ipilimumab. These receptor sequences come from an adult with non-small cell lung cancer. Both conserved end residues are part of each CDR3. The order of the fields is CDR3 protein, J gene, clone size, V gene. Clone size is not always given. Where it is, it says once, few, many or a class for expanded clones.

CDR3aa: CASRSVGAAGTGELFF
j_gene: TRBJ2-2
abundance: .
v_gene: TRBV5-1

CDR3aa: CASSRSEGDNEQFF
j_gene: TRBJ2-1
abundance: once
v_gene: TRBV18

CDR3aa: CASSLSIRRGTEYNSPLHF
j_gene: TRBJ1-6
abundance: once
v_gene: TRBV27

CDR3aa: CASSLDVMTEAFF
j_gene: TRBJ1-1
abundance: .
v_gene: TRBV7-3

CDR3aa: CASSPGTGSPLHF
j_gene: TRBJ1-6
abundance: few
v_gene: TRBV14

CDR3aa: CAISEGASGGSTDTQYF
j_gene: TRBJ2-3
abundance: .
v_gene: TRBV10-3

CDR3aa: CASSSRQGRWETQYF
j_gene: TRBJ2-5
abundance: .
v_gene: TRBV7-9

CDR3aa: CASSESPRRGSGALHF
j_gene: TRBJ1-6
abundance: .
v_gene: TRBV10-2

CDR3aa: CATSRELPDYNSPLHF
j_gene: TRBJ1-6
abundance: .
v_gene: TRBV15

CDR3aa: CASSPDETQYF
j_gene: TRBJ2-5
abundance: .
v_gene: TRBV18

CDR3aa: CASSDPFGGVNTEAFF
j_gene: TRBJ1-1
abundance: few
v_gene: TRBV5-1

CDR3aa: CASSFASSTDTQYF
j_gene: TRBJ2-3
abundance: once
v_gene: TRBV28

CDR3aa: CASSVGAGGSAEQFF
j_gene: TRBJ2-1
abundance: once
v_gene: TRBV9

CDR3aa: CASSSYGGREQYF
j_gene: TRBJ2-7
abundance: .
v_gene: TRBV7-9

CDR3aa: CASSQDWLAPGELFF
j_gene: TRBJ2-2
abundance: .
v_gene: TRBV4-2

CDR3aa: CASSLDLAGATDTQYF
j_gene: TRBJ2-3
abundance: .
v_gene: TRBV5-4

CDR3aa: CASSAPLTDTQYF
j_gene: TRBJ2-3
abundance: .
v_gene: TRBV6-5

CDR3aa: CAISDKGTETQYF
j_gene: TRBJ2-5
abundance: .
v_gene: TRBV10-3

CDR3aa: CASTRGLNTEAFF
j_gene: TRBJ1-1
abundance: .
v_gene: TRBV5-1

CDR3aa: CASSLRSSNQPQHF
j_gene: TRBJ1-5
abundance: once
v_gene: TRBV28

CDR3aa: CASSQDRGREAFF
j_gene: TRBJ1-1
abundance: .
v_gene: TRBV4-3

CDR3aa: CASSDLYTDTQYF
j_gene: TRBJ2-3
abundance: .
v_gene: TRBV6-1

CDR3aa: CASSESVGGDSPLHF
j_gene: TRBJ1-6
abundance: .
v_gene: TRBV7-9

CDR3aa: CASSLSGASGYTF
j_gene: TRBJ1-2
abundance: .
v_gene: TRBV28

CDR3aa: CASTGAGRTQYF
j_gene: TRBJ2-3
abundance: .
v_gene: TRBV2

CDR3aa: CASSLRQGPLRNTEAFF
j_gene: TRBJ1-1
abundance: .
v_gene: TRBV27